Listed here are 10 T cell receptor beta chains from one sample, sequenced in a study of blood T cell repertoires in COVID-19. Sequenced by immunoSEQ multiplex PCR; TCRdb stores in-frame clones only, minus some. The sample lists approximately 100,000 clones; approximately 88% were seen once. The specimen was peripheral blood. The receptors were gathered from a woman aged 55-75 years with acute or convalescent COVID-19.

The genes are TRBV5-1 and TRBJ2-4; 9 nucleotides agree with TRBD1. After removal of 4 bases from V and 3 bases from J, the junction contained 14 bases not matched to a gene. CDR3 size: 18 residues. From germline, CDR1 is SGHRS and CDR2 YFSETQ. CDR3 sequence (DNA): TGCGCCAGCAGCCTAGGATCTCGGACAGGGGTGGACAAAAACATTCAGTACTTC. This sequence encodes CASSLGSRTGVDKNIQYF.

The V and J genes are TRBV5-4 and TRBJ2-2; D is ambiguous. This CDR3 has 13 amino acids. Germline V gives CDR1 SGHNT, CDR2 YYREEE (reference sequence). V lost 0 bases and J lost 8, with 8 bases in between. The DNA for the CDR3 is TGTGCCAGCAGCTTGGAATCAGGTGGGGAGCTGTTTTTT. Amino acid sequence: CASSLESGGELFF. Combining the CDR3 with reference TRBV5-4 and TRBJ2-2 gives the whole variable domain ETGVTQSPTHLIKTRGQQVTLRCSSQSGHNTVSWYQQALGQGPQFIFQYYREEENGRGNFPPRFSGLQFPNYSSELNVNALELDDSALYLCASSLESGGELFFGEGSRLTVL.

The chain has TRBV11-2 and TRBJ1-1; 11 bases match TRBD1. V shed 1 base, J shed 5 bases, and the junction held 3 bases outside the gene matches. The CDR3 sequence is 15 residues long. From germline, CDR1 is SGHAT and CDR2 FQNNGV. This CDR3 is CASSLGGTGGTEAFF. CDR3 in DNA: TGTGCCAGCAGCTTAGGAGGGACAGGGGGGACTGAAGCTTTCTTT.

The rearrangement uses TRBV19 and TRBJ1-1; D is perhaps TRBD1 (6 bases). This CDR3 region has 15 residues. V was shortened by 2 bases and J by 0 bases, with 10 bases between the two germline ends. Germline V CDR1 and CDR2: LNHDA, SQIVND (reference sequence). Here the CDR3 reads CASSIQGQMNTEAFF. In nucleotides, the CDR3 is TGTGCCAGTAGTATACAAGGACAGATGAACACTGAAGCTTTCTTT.

V is TRBV7-2 and J is TRBJ1-2; the D is unclear. Trimming left V 5 bases short and J 1 base short, with 14 bases between. The CDR3 runs 15 residues. Germline values: CDR1 SGHTA, CDR2 FQGNSA. The CDR3 region has the DNA TGTGCCAGCAGCCCCCTAGGCTTGCTTAACTATGGCTACACCTTC. Amino acid sequence: CASSPLGLLNYGYTF.

This rearrangement joins TRBV11-2 to TRBJ1-1; D remains ambiguous. This CDR3 spans 15 amino acids. The germline gives CDR1 SGHAT, CDR2 FQNNGV. Trimming took 1 base from V and 1 from J, leaving 10 bases between them. This chain's CDR3 is CASSLAVAANTEAFF. In DNA form, the CDR3 reads TGTGCCAGCAGCTTAGCAGTGGCGGCGAACACTGAAGCTTTCTTT. Together with reference TRBV11-2 and TRBJ1-1, the CDR3 gives the full variable domain: EAGVAQSPRYKIIEKRQSVAFWCNPISGHATLYWYQQILGQGPKLLIQFQNNGVVDDSQLPKDRFSAERLKGVDSTLKIQPAKLEDSAVYLCASSLAVAANTEAFFGQGTRLTVV.

This chain connects TRBV11-1 to TRBJ1-2; 8 nucleotides agree with TRBD1. Germline values: CDR1 SGHAT, CDR2 FQDESV (reference sequence). The CDR3 runs 16 residues. Losses at the gene ends were 3 bases for V and 0 bases for J; bases not matched to a gene: 6. CDR3: CASSFDRGVANYGYTF. The CDR3 bases are TGTGCCAGCAGCTTCGACAGGGGCGTAGCTAACTATGGCTACACCTTC.

This sequence joins TRBV7-9 and TRBJ2-5, with 11 bases fitting TRBD2. The V gene end was trimmed by 6 bases and the J gene end by 2 bases; junction bases not matched to a gene: 5. This CDR3 region has 15 residues. Germline CDR1 reads SEHNR; CDR2 reads FQNEAQ (reference sequence). The CDR3, as DNA: TGTGCCAGCAGTCCCGGGACTAGCGGACAAGAGACCCAGTACTTC. This codes for CASSPGTSGQETQYF.

This clone has more than one count but fewer than ten. The chain has TRBV27 and TRBJ2-1, with D perhaps matching TRBD1 (5 bases). V lost 7 bases to trimming and J lost 10 bases, with 14 bases between them. Germline V CDR1 and CDR2: MNHEY, SMNVEV (reference sequence). The CDR3 totals 12 residues. The CDR3 reads CASKGARIEQFF. In nucleotides, the CDR3 is TGTGCCAGCAAAGGGGCCCGGATAGAGCAGTTCTTC.

This chain uses TRBV19 with TRBJ2-3, with 7 bases aligning to TRBD2. The V segment lost 8 bases and the J segment 0 bases; nucleotides outside the gene matches: 5. Per germline, CDR1 LNHDA and CDR2 SQIVND (reference sequence). The CDR3 runs to 14 residues. The CDR3 sequence is CASGGGGSTDTQYF. CDR3 coding DNA: TGTGCCAGTGGGGGGGGAGGGAGCACAGATACGCAGTATTTT.